The present T cell receptor beta chain was sequenced within a study of T cell changes during pregnancy in multiple sclerosis. This CDR3 contains 16 residues. V dropped 2 bases and J dropped 6 bases, with 17 bases sitting between them. CDR1 is SNHLY, CDR2 FYNNEI, per germline. TCRdb's copy holds only in-frame clones and misses some; the assay was immunoSEQ multiplex PCR. The sample has 55,000 to 70,000 clones, about 90% seen once. The sample here was peripheral blood, taken in the third trimester of pregnancy. The receptor was derived from a female donor in good health, enrolled as a control in a pregnancy study. The chain is built from TRBV2 and TRBJ2-1; D may be TRBD2 (7 bases). The CDR3 spells CASSERGGHPGNEQFF. DNA of the CDR3: TGTGCCAGCAGTGAAAGGGGGGGACACCCAGGCAATGAGCAGTTCTTC.